This TCR beta chain emerged from a study of CD8 T cells in ankylosing spondylitis. General observations from the study: Clones linked to disease were reported to show significant enrichment in matched ankylosing spondylitis synovial fluid. Ankylosing spondylitis blood appeared to carry a characteristic TCR beta motif of roughly eight highly homologous variants. Prior literature has documented some motif variants in synovial fluid and blood from reactive arthritis.

Comments on this clonotype: Its antigen is as yet unknown.

Preparation of TCR beta libraries was done by quantitative 5'-RACE with molecular barcodes. MiXCR was run by TCRdb on the 5' RACE reads, yielding one entry per CDR3 protein. The table lists about 130,000 distinct CDR3 sequences, around 9% of them singletons, with 2.5% to 3.5% in the top ten. The CDR3 is made up of 14 amino acids. Germline lookup yields CDR1 SGHRS and CDR2 YFSETQ. V was pared by 5 bases and J by 7 bases, with 8 bases of the junction left unmatched. V usage is TRBV5-1 and J usage is TRBJ2-1; 8 bases map to TRBD2. The TCR sequence derives from a male donor with ankylosing spondylitis or in good health (not recorded which). Input material: blood, either unsorted or a sorted T cell fraction (not recorded which). The CDR3 sequence is CASREAGEGNEQFF. For the CDR3, the DNA is TGCGCCAGCAGAGAAGCGGGAGAGGGGAATGAGCAGTTCTTC.